Listed below are T cell receptor beta chains from one sample, sequenced in a study of Ad26.COV2.S vaccination and SARS-CoV-2 variants. The protocol was immunoSEQ multiplex PCR, while the TCRdb copy is restricted to in-frame clones and leaves out a portion. The sample yields fewer than 800,000 clones, around 90% seen once. Sequenced here: peripheral blood, sampled in a trial of Ad26.COV2.S vaccine versus placebo. The receptors derive from a person between 18 and 65 years old who received the Ad26.COV2.S COVID-19 vaccine or a placebo. Each CDR3 is given with its conserved first and last residue. Each record gives: V gene, clone size, J gene, CDR3 protein. For some rows the clone size is stated as once, few or many, or as a class when expanded; others skip it.

V gene: TRBV29-1; clone size: NA; J gene: TRBJ2-3; CDR3 protein: CSVEVAPDTQYF
V gene: TRBV5-3; clone size: NA; J gene: TRBJ2-7; CDR3 protein: CARRCEAASGTYEQYF
V gene: TRBV30; clone size: NA; J gene: TRBJ2-3; CDR3 protein: CAWSVFLQRERDTQYF
V gene: TRBV7-9; clone size: NA; J gene: TRBJ2-2; CDR3 protein: CASSPDYRGELFF
V gene: TRBV6-5; clone size: NA; J gene: TRBJ2-6; CDR3 protein: CASSRDRLWANVLTF
V gene: TRBV20-1; clone size: NA; J gene: TRBJ2-2; CDR3 protein: CSASRGTGELFF
V gene: TRBV5-6; clone size: NA; J gene: TRBJ2-7; CDR3 protein: CASSLDRTYEQYF
V gene: TRBV5-1; clone size: NA; J gene: TRBJ2-2; CDR3 protein: CASRGNANTGELFF
V gene: TRBV7-6; clone size: NA; J gene: TRBJ2-3; CDR3 protein: CASSLDPSDTQYF
V gene: TRBV6-5; clone size: NA; J gene: TRBJ1-6; CDR3 protein: CASRNKILPNSPLHF
V gene: TRBV12-3/TRBV12-4; clone size: NA; J gene: TRBJ1-5; CDR3 protein: CASSLVDQPQHF
V gene: TRBV20-1; clone size: NA; J gene: TRBJ1-5; CDR3 protein: CSASLGSGNQPQHF
V gene: TRBV18; clone size: NA; J gene: TRBJ2-5; CDR3 protein: CASSGQETQYF
V gene: TRBV11-3; clone size: NA; J gene: TRBJ2-2; CDR3 protein: CASSVTSTGELFF
V gene: TRBV6-4; clone size: NA; J gene: TRBJ2-1; CDR3 protein: CASSPSGTVNEQFF
V gene: TRBV2; clone size: once; J gene: TRBJ2-1; CDR3 protein: CASRGAEGELGYNEQFF
V gene: TRBV12-3/TRBV12-4; clone size: NA; J gene: TRBJ2-4; CDR3 protein: CASSLIGNIQYF
V gene: TRBV18; clone size: NA; J gene: TRBJ2-5; CDR3 protein: CASSRGNLVGEAQYF
V gene: TRBV7-6; clone size: NA; J gene: TRBJ2-7; CDR3 protein: CASSGRRSGSFDEQYF
V gene: TRBV5-1; clone size: NA; J gene: TRBJ1-1; CDR3 protein: CASSTYSGGGTEAFF
V gene: TRBV27; clone size: NA; J gene: TRBJ2-3; CDR3 protein: CASSWGDTQYF
V gene: TRBV30; clone size: NA; J gene: TRBJ2-7; CDR3 protein: CAWAGQAYEQYF
V gene: TRBV6-6; clone size: NA; J gene: TRBJ2-1; CDR3 protein: CASSHRDPAYNEQFF
V gene: TRBV18; clone size: NA; J gene: TRBJ1-2; CDR3 protein: CASSQGDRYGYTF
V gene: TRBV7-2; clone size: NA; J gene: TRBJ1-6; CDR3 protein: CASSGQGLLNSPLHF
V gene: TRBV7-9; clone size: NA; J gene: TRBJ2-5; CDR3 protein: CASSFTGGVSQETQYF
V gene: TRBV2; clone size: NA; J gene: TRBJ1-2; CDR3 protein: CASRGGAGGYTF
V gene: TRBV7-2; clone size: NA; J gene: TRBJ1-6; CDR3 protein: CASSLDSNFPLHF
V gene: TRBV7-2; clone size: NA; J gene: TRBJ2-3; CDR3 protein: CASSRNGQGVTDTQYF
V gene: TRBV3-1/TRBV3-2; clone size: NA; J gene: TRBJ2-5; CDR3 protein: CASSQERVWGVETQYF